A selection of T cell receptor beta chains follows, all from one sample in a study of blood T cell repertoires in COVID-19. Clones were sequenced by immunoSEQ multiplex PCR, and TCRdb holds only the in-frame ones, with some missing. The data show tens of thousands of clones, with roughly 84% seen just once and around 3.3% held by the top ten. The sequenced sample was peripheral blood. These receptors originate from a man in his forties or fifties with acute or convalescent COVID-19. CDR3s include the opening cysteine and the closing phenylalanine or tryptophan. The D gene is left open where the match is weak. Size tells how often a clone was seen (once, few, many) or the class of an expanded clone, and some rows leave it out.

v_call: TRBV11-3
j_call: TRBJ2-1
d_call: TRBD2
cdr3_length: 15
clone_size: NA
cdr3_aa: CASSQWGEGLVEQFF
cdr3_nt: TGTGCCAGCAGCCAGTGGGGGGAGGGCCTTGTTGAGCAGTTCTTC

v_call: TRBV13
j_call: TRBJ2-3
d_call: TRBD1
cdr3_length: 15
clone_size: NA
cdr3_aa: CASSRQGGSTDTQYF
cdr3_nt: TGTGCCAGCAGCCGACAGGGGGGAAGCACAGATACGCAGTATTTT

v_call: TRBV13
j_call: TRBJ2-3
d_call: NA
cdr3_length: 16
clone_size: NA
cdr3_aa: CASSPRDFWVTDTQYF
cdr3_nt: TGTGCCAGCAGCCCGAGGGACTTTTGGGTCACAGATACGCAGTATTTT

v_call: TRBV12-3/TRBV12-4
j_call: TRBJ2-2
d_call: TRBD1
cdr3_length: 13
clone_size: NA
cdr3_aa: CAVHRGYTGELFF
cdr3_nt: TGTGCCGTCCACAGGGGATACACCGGGGAGCTGTTTTTT

v_call: TRBV14
j_call: TRBJ2-7
d_call: NA
cdr3_length: 14
clone_size: NA
cdr3_aa: CASSQGGVVYEQYF
cdr3_nt: TGTGCCAGCAGCCAAGGCGGGGTGGTCTACGAGCAGTACTTC

v_call: TRBV18
j_call: TRBJ2-7
d_call: NA
cdr3_length: 12
clone_size: NA
cdr3_aa: CASSPGDYEQYF
cdr3_nt: TGTGCCAGCTCACCGGGAGACTACGAGCAGTACTTC

v_call: TRBV2
j_call: TRBJ2-2
d_call: NA
cdr3_length: 14
clone_size: NA
cdr3_aa: CASCQAERTGELFF
cdr3_nt: TGTGCCAGCTGCCAGGCAGAACGAACCGGGGAGCTGTTTTTT

v_call: TRBV13
j_call: TRBJ1-1
d_call: NA
cdr3_length: 15
clone_size: NA
cdr3_aa: CASSSGLRMNTEAFF
cdr3_nt: TGTGCCAGCAGCTCCGGACTGAGAATGAACACTGAAGCTTTCTTT

v_call: TRBV9
j_call: TRBJ2-5
d_call: TRBD2
cdr3_length: 17
clone_size: NA
cdr3_aa: CASSVGLAGGGQETQYF
cdr3_nt: TGTGCCAGCAGCGTAGGACTAGCGGGAGGGGGGCAAGAGACCCAGTACTTC

v_call: TRBV11-2
j_call: TRBJ2-3
d_call: NA
cdr3_length: 14
clone_size: few
cdr3_aa: CASKHRGGTDTQYF
cdr3_nt: TGTGCCAGCAAGCATCGGGGTGGTACAGATACGCAGTATTTT

v_call: TRBV27
j_call: TRBJ2-4
d_call: NA
cdr3_length: 15
clone_size: NA
cdr3_aa: CASSPPLGSKNIQYF
cdr3_nt: TGTGCCAGCAGCCCCCCCCTAGGGAGCAAAAACATTCAGTACTTC

v_call: TRBV5-5
j_call: TRBJ1-1
d_call: TRBD1
cdr3_length: 14
clone_size: NA
cdr3_aa: CASSPGQMNTEAFF
cdr3_nt: TGTGCCAGCAGCCCGGGACAGATGAACACTGAAGCTTTCTTT

v_call: TRBV24-1
j_call: TRBJ2-5
d_call: TRBD2
cdr3_length: 16
clone_size: NA
cdr3_aa: CATSDGDYQSQETQYF
cdr3_nt: TGTGCCACCAGTGATGGGGACTACCAAAGCCAAGAGACCCAGTACTTC

v_call: TRBV30
j_call: TRBJ2-5
d_call: NA
cdr3_length: 14
clone_size: NA
cdr3_aa: CAWSQQGRGETQYF
cdr3_nt: TGTGCCTGGAGCCAGCAGGGTCGGGGGGAGACCCAGTACTTC

v_call: TRBV24-1
j_call: TRBJ2-1
d_call: TRBD2
cdr3_length: 14
clone_size: NA
cdr3_aa: CATSGTSRNNEQFF
cdr3_nt: TGTGCCACCAGCGGGACTAGCAGAAACAATGAGCAGTTCTTC

v_call: TRBV14
j_call: TRBJ1-6
d_call: NA
cdr3_length: 15
clone_size: NA
cdr3_aa: CASRPTGSYNSPLHF
cdr3_nt: TGTGCCAGCAGGCCAACAGGGTCCTATAATTCACCCCTCCACTTT

v_call: TRBV9
j_call: TRBJ2-2
d_call: NA
cdr3_length: 16
clone_size: NA
cdr3_aa: CASSVGAQGNTGELFF
cdr3_nt: TGTGCCAGCAGCGTAGGGGCCCAGGGGAACACCGGGGAGCTGTTTTTT

v_call: TRBV27
j_call: TRBJ2-1
d_call: TRBD2
cdr3_length: 16
clone_size: NA
cdr3_aa: CASTIAGGVLYNEQFF
cdr3_nt: TGTGCCAGCACAATAGCGGGGGGGGTATTATACAATGAGCAGTTCTTC

v_call: TRBV6-5
j_call: TRBJ2-7
d_call: TRBD1
cdr3_length: 14
clone_size: NA
cdr3_aa: CASSKGQGTYEQYF
cdr3_nt: TGTGCCAGCAGCAAAGGACAGGGGACCTACGAGCAGTACTTC

v_call: TRBV6-6
j_call: TRBJ1-6
d_call: NA
cdr3_length: 16
clone_size: few
cdr3_aa: CASSLPRAGDNSPLHF
cdr3_nt: TGTGCCAGCAGTTTACCCCGGGCAGGGGATAATTCACCCCTCCACTTT

v_call: TRBV6-5
j_call: TRBJ1-1
d_call: NA
cdr3_length: 14
clone_size: NA
cdr3_aa: CASSPAQGDTEAFF
cdr3_nt: TGTGCCAGCAGTCCCGCGCAGGGTGACACTGAAGCTTTCTTT

v_call: TRBV28
j_call: TRBJ1-2
d_call: NA
cdr3_length: 14
clone_size: NA
cdr3_aa: CASSSDGQIYGYTF
cdr3_nt: TGTGCCAGCAGTTCGGACGGACAAATCTATGGCTACACCTTC

v_call: TRBV18
j_call: TRBJ2-7
d_call: TRBD2
cdr3_length: 16
clone_size: once
cdr3_aa: CASSPGTSGRFHEQYF
cdr3_nt: TGTGCCAGCTCACCCGGGACTAGCGGGAGATTCCACGAGCAGTACTTC

v_call: TRBV7-7
j_call: TRBJ2-1
d_call: TRBD2
cdr3_length: 17
clone_size: NA
cdr3_aa: CASSPGTSGSTYNEQFF
cdr3_nt: TGTGCCAGCAGCCCGGGGACTAGCGGGAGTACCTACAATGAGCAGTTCTTC

v_call: TRBV15
j_call: TRBJ2-3
d_call: TRBD1
cdr3_length: 15
clone_size: NA
cdr3_aa: CATSGRDRGPDTQYF
cdr3_nt: TGTGCCACCAGCGGAAGGGACAGGGGGCCGGATACGCAGTATTTT

v_call: TRBV6-5
j_call: TRBJ2-3
d_call: NA
cdr3_length: 15
clone_size: NA
cdr3_aa: CASTESGTRTDTQYF
cdr3_nt: TGTGCCAGCACCGAATCGGGAACACGCACAGATACGCAGTATTTT

v_call: TRBV10-3
j_call: TRBJ1-1
d_call: TRBD1
cdr3_length: 13
clone_size: NA
cdr3_aa: CAISEAPGTGTFF
cdr3_nt: TGTGCCATCAGTGAGGCGCCGGGGACAGGAACTTTCTTT

v_call: TRBV7-6
j_call: TRBJ2-2
d_call: TRBD2
cdr3_length: 16
clone_size: NA
cdr3_aa: CASSSLAGENTGELFF
cdr3_nt: TGTGCCAGCAGCTCGCTAGCGGGGGAAAACACCGGGGAGCTGTTTTTT

v_call: TRBV7-2
j_call: TRBJ1-3
d_call: TRBD1
cdr3_length: 16
clone_size: few
cdr3_aa: CASSPTGPTVGNTIYF
cdr3_nt: TGTGCCAGCAGCCCGACAGGGCCAACAGTCGGAAACACCATATATTTT

v_call: TRBV19
j_call: TRBJ2-3
d_call: TRBD2
cdr3_length: 17
clone_size: NA
cdr3_aa: CASARGPSGGSTDTQYF
cdr3_nt: TGTGCCAGTGCCCGAGGCCCTAGCGGGGGGAGCACAGATACGCAGTATTTT

v_call: TRBV28
j_call: TRBJ2-2
d_call: TRBD1
cdr3_length: 15
clone_size: NA
cdr3_aa: CASRLGDSHTGELFF
cdr3_nt: TGTGCCAGCAGACTCGGGGACAGTCACACCGGGGAGCTGTTTTTT

v_call: TRBV28
j_call: TRBJ1-4
d_call: NA
cdr3_length: 13
clone_size: NA
cdr3_aa: CASRAGLDEKLFF
cdr3_nt: TGTGCCAGCCGTGCGGGTCTTGATGAAAAACTGTTTTTT